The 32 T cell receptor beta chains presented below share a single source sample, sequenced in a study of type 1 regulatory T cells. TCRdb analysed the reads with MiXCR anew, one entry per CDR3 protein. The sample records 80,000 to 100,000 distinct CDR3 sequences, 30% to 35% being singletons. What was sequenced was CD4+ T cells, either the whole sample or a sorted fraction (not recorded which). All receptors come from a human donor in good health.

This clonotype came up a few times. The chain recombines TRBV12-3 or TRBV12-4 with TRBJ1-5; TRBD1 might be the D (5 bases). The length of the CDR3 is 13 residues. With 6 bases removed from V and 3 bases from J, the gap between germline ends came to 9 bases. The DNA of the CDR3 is TGTGCCAGCAGCAAGGACAACAATCAGCCCCAGCATTTT. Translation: CASSKDNNQPQHF.

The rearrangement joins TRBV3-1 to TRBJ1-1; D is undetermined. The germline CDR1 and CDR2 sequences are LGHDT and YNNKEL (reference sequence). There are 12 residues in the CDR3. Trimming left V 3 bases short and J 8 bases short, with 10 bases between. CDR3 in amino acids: CASSHQTGEAFF. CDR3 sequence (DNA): TGTGCCAGCAGCCACCAGACCGGAGAAGCTTTCTTT.

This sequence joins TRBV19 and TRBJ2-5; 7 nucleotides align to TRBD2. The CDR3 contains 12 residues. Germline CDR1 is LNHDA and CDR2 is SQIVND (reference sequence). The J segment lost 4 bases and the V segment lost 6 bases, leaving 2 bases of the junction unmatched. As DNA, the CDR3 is TGTGCCAGTAGCGGACTAGGAGAGACCCAGTACTTC. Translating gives CASSGLGETQYF.

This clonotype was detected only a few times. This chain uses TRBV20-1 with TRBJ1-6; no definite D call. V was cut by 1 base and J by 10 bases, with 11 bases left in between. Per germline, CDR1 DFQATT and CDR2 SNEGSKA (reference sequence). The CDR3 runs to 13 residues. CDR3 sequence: CSARGPERSPLHF. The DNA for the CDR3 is TGCAGTGCTAGAGGGCCCGAGCGGTCACCCCTCCACTTT.

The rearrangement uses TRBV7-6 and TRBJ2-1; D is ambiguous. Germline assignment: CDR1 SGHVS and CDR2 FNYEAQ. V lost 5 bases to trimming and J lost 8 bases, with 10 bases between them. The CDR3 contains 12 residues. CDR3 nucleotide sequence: TGTGCCAGCAGCCCGACGTGGGATGAGCAGTTCTTC. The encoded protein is CASSPTWDEQFF.

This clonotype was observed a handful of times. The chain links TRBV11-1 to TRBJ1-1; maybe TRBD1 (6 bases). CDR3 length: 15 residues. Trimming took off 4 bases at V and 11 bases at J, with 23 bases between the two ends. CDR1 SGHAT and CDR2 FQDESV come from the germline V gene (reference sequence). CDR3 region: CASSSRDISGLMAFF. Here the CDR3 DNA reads TGTGCCAGCAGCTCCCGGGACATCTCTGGTCTTATGGCTTTCTTT. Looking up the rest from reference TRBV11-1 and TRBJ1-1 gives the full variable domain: EAEVAQSPRYKITEKSQAVAFWCDPISGHATLYWYRQILGQGPELLVQFQDESVVDDSQLPKDRFSAERLKGVDSTLKIQPAELGDSAMYLCASSSRDISGLMAFFGQGTRLTVV.

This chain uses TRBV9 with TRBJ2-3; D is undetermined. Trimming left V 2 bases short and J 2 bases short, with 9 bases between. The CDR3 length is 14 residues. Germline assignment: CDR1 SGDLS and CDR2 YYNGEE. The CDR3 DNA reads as TGTGCCAGCAGCGTTTCTGTAAACACAGATACGCAGTATTTT. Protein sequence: CASSVSVNTDTQYF.

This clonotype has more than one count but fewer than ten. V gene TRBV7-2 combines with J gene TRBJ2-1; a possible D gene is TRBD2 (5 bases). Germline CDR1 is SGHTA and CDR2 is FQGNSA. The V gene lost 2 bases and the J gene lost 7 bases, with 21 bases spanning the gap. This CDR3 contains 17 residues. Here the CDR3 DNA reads TGTGCCAGCAGCTTAAATTTAGTCCGGCGGGTTAAAAATGAGCAGTTCTTC. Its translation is CASSLNLVRRVKNEQFF.

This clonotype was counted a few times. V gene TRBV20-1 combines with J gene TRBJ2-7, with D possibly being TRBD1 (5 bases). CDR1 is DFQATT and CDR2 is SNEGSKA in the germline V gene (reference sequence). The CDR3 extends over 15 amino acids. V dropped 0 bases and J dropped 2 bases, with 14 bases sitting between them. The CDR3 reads CSARDGSGPPYEQYF. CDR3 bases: TGCAGTGCTAGAGATGGGTCAGGGCCCCCCTACGAGCAGTACTTC.

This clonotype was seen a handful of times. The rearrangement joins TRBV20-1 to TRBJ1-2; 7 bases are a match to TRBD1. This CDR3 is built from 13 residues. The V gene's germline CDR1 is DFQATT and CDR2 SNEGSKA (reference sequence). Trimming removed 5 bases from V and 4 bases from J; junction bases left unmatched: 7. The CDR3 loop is CSAGGQPGYGYTF. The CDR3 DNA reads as TGCAGTGCTGGGGGACAGCCAGGCTATGGCTACACCTTC.

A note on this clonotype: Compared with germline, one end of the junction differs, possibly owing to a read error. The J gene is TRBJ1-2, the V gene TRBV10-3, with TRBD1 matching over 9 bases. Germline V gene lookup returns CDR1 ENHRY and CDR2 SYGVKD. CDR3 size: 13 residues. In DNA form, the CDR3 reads TGTGCCATCAGGGAGGACAGGGGCAATGGCTACGCCTTC. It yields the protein CAIREDRGNGYAF.

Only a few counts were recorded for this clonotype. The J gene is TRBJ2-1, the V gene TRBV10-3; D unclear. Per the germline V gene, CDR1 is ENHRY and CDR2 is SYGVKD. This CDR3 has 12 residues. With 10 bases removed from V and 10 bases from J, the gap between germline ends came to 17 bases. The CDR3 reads CATPTPQREQFF. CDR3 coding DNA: TGTGCCACTCCTACGCCCCAGCGAGAGCAGTTCTTC.

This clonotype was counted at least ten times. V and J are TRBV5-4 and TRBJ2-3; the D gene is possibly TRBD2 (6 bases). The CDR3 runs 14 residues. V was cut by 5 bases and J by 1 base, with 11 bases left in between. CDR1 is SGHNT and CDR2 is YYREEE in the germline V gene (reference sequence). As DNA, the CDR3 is TGTGCCAGCAGTCCAAGCGGGCGCACAGATACGCAGTATTTT. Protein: CASSPSGRTDTQYF.

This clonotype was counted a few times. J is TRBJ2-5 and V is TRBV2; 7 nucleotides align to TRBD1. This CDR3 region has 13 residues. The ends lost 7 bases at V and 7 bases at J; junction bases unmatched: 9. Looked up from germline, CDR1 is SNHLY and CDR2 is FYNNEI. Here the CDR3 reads CASKVQGSGTQYF. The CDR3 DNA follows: TGTGCCAGCAAAGTACAGGGGTCCGGGACCCAGTACTTC. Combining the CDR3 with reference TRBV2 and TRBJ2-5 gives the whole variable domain EPEVTQTPSHQVTQMGQEVILRCVPISNHLYFYWYRQILGQKVEFLVSFYNNEISEKSEIFDDQFSVERPDGSNFTLKIRSTKLEDSAMYFCASKVQGSGTQYFGPGTRLLVL.

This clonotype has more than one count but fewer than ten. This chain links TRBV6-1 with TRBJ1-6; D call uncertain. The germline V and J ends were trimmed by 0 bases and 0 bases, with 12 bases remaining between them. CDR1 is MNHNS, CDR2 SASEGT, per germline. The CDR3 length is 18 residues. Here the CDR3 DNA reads TGTGCCAGCAGTGAAGCAGCGGCCCGGAGCTCCTATAATTCACCCCTCCACTTT. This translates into CASSEAAARSSYNSPLHF.

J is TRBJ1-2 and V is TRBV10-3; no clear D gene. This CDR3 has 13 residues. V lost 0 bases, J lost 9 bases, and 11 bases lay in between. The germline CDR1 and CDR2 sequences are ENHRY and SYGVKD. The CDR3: CAISESREMSYTF. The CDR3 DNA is TGTGCCATCAGTGAGTCTAGGGAGATGAGCTACACCTTC.

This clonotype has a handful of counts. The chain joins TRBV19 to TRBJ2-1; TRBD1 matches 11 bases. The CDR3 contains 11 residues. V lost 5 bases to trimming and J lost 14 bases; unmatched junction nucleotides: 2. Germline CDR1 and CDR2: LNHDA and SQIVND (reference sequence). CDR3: CASSRDRGKFF. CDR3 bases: TGTGCCAGTAGTCGGGACAGGGGGAAGTTCTTC.

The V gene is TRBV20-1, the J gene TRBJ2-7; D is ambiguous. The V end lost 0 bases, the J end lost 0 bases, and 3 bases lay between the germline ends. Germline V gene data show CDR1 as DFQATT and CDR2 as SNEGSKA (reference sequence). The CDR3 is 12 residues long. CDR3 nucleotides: TGCAGTGCTAGAGATCTCTCCTACGAGCAGTACTTC. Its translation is CSARDLSYEQYF.

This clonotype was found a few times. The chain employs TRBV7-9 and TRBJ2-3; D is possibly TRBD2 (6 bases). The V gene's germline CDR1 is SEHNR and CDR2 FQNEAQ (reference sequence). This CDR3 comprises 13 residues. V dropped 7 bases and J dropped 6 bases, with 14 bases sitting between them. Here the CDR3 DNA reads TGTGCCAGCAACCCGGGAGAGGCGGATACGCAGTATTTT. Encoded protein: CASNPGEADTQYF.

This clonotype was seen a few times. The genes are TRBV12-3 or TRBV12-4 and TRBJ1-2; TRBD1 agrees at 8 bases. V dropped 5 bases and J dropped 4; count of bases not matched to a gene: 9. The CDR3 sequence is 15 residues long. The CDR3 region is CASSLDRGQVYGYTF. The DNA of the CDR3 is TGTGCCAGCAGTCTCGACAGGGGCCAGGTCTATGGCTACACCTTC.

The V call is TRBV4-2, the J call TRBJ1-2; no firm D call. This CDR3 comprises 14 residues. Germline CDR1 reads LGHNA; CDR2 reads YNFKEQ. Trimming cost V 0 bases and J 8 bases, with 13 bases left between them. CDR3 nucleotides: TGTGCCAGCAGCCAAGATCTTGGTTCGGAAGGCTACACCTTC. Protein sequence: CASSQDLGSEGYTF.

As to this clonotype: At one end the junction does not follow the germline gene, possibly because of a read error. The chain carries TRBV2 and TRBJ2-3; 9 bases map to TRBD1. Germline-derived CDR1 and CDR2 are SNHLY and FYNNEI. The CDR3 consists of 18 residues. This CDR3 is CASSGRTGDPHGTDTQYF. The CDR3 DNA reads TGTGCAAGCAGTGGGCGGACAGGGGACCCCCACGGCACAGATACGCAGTATTTT.

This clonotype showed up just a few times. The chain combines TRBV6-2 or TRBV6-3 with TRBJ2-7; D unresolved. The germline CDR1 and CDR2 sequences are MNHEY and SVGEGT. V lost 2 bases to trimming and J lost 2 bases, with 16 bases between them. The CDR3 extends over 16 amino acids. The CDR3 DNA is TGTGCCAGCAGTTACGAAGGGCCATTGACAACCTACGAGCAGTACTTC. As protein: CASSYEGPLTTYEQYF.

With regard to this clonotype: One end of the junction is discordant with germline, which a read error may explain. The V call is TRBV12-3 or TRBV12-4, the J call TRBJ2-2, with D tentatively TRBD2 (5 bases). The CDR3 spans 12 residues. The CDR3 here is CASSSDTGKLFF. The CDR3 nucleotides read TGTGCCAGCAGTAGCGACACCGGGAAGCTGTTTTTT.

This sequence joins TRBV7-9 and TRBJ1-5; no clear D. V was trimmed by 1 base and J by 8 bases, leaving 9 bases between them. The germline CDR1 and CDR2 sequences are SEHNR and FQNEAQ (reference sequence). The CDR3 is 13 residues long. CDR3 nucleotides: TGTGCCAGCAGCTTAGGACCTTTAGAGCCCCAGCATTTT. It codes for CASSLGPLEPQHF.

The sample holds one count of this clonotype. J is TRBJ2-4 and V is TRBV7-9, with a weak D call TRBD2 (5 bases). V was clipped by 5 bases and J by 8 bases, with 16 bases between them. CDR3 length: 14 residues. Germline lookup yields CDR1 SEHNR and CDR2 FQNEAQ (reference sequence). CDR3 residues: CASSRSGEWDIQYF. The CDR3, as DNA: TGTGCCAGCAGCCGAAGCGGAGAATGGGACATTCAGTACTTC.

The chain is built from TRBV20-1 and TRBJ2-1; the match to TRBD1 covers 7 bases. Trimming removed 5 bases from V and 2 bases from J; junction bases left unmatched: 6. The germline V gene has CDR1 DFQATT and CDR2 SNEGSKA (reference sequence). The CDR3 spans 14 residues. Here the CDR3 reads CSAQGQGAYNEQFF. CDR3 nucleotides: TGCAGTGCTCAGGGGCAGGGGGCCTACAATGAGCAGTTCTTC.

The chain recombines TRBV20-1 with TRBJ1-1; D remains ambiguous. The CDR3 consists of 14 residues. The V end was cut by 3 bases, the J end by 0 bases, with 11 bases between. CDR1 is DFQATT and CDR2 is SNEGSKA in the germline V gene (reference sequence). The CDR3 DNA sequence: TGCAGTGCTAGGAAAGCGGGGATGAACACTGAAGCTTTCTTT. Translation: CSARKAGMNTEAFF.

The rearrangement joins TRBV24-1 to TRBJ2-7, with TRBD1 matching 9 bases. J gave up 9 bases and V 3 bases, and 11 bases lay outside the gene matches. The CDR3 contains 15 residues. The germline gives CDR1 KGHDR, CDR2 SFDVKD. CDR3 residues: CATSDTGTGQRVQYF. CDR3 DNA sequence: TGTGCCACCAGTGATACCGGGACAGGGCAAAGGGTGCAGTACTTC.

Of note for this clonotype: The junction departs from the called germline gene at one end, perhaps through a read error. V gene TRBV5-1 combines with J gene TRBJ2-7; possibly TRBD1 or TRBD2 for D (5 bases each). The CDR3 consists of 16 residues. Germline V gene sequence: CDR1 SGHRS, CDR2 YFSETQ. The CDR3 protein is CANSLGPGPLSYEQYF. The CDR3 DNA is TGCGCCAACAGCTTGGGTCCGGGACCTTTGTCCTACGAGCAGTACTTC.

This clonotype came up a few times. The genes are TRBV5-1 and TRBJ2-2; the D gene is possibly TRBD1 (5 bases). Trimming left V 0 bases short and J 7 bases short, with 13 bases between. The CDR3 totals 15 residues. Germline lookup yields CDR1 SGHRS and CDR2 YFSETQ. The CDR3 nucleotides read TGCGCCAGCAGCTTGGAACAGACAGTTGGCGGGGAGCTGTTTTTT. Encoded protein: CASSLEQTVGGELFF.

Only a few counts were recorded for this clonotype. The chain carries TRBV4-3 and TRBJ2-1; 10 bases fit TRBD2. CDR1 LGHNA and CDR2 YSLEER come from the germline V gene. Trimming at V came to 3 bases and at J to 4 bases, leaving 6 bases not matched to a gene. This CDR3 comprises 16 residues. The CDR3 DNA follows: TGCGCCAGCAGCCAGAGAACTAGCGGGATGTACAATGAGCAGTTCTTC. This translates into CASSQRTSGMYNEQFF.